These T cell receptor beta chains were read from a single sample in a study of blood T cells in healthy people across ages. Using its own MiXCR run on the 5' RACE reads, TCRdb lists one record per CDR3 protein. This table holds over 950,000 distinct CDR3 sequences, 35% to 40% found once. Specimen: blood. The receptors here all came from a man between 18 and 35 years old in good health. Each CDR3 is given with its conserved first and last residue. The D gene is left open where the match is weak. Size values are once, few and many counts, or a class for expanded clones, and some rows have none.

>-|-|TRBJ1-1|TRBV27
TGTGCCAGCAGTCTGTCAAGCGGCTTGAACACTGAAGCTTTCTTT
CASSLSSGLNTEAFF
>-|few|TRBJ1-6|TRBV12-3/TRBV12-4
TGTGCCAGCAGTTTAGACTTGACAGTATCACCCCTCCACTTT
CASSLDLTVSPLHF
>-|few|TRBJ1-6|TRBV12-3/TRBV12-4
TGTGCCAGCAGTCCGGACTCAGGCGGTAATTCACCCCTCCACTTT
CASSPDSGGNSPLHF
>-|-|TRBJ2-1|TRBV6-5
TGTGCCAGCAGTTACTCGAGGAGAATCCCGAATGAGCAGTTCTTC
CASSYSRRIPNEQFF
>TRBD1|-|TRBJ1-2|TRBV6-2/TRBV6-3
TGTGCCAGCTCCCGGGCAGGGGGCACCTATGGCTACACCTTC
CASSRAGGTYGYTF
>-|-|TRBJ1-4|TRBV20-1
TGCAGTGCTACCAGGAACGTAGGCTGGGTGACTGAAAAACTGTTTTTT
CSATRNVGWVTEKLFF
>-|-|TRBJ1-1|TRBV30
TGTGCCTGGAGACCTCCTCGGACTGAAGCTTTCTTT
CAWRPPRTEAFF
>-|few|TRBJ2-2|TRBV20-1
TGCAGTGCTAGAGATTTAGGGAACACCGGGGAGCTGTTTTTT
CSARDLGNTGELFF
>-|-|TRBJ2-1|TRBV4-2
TGTGCCAGCAGCCAAGACGTCCGGAGGGAGCAGTTCTTC
CASSQDVRREQFF
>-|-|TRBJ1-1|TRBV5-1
TGCGCCAGCAGCGATAGTTATGAAGCTTTCTTT
CASSDSYEAFF
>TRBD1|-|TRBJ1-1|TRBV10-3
TGTGCCATCAGTGGAACGACAGGGGAGGGGAGCACTGAAGCTTTCTTT
CAISGTTGEGSTEAFF
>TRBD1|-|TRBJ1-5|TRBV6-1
TGTGCCAGCAGTGGGCTACAGGGGCCGCCCCAGCATTTT
CASSGLQGPPQHF
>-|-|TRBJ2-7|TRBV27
TGTGCCAGCAGTTTATGGGGACCCTACGAGCAGTACTTC
CASSLWGPYEQYF
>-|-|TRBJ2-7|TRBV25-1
TGTGCCAGCAGTGACAGGTCCCAGTACTTC
CASSDRSQYF
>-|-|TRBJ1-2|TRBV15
TGTGCCACCAGCGGACCCCATTTACAGGGTGATATCCTCTATGGCTACACCTTC
CATSGPHLQGDILYGYTF
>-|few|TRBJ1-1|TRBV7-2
TGTGCCAGCAGCTTCTCCTTCGGGGGCTTGGTAGCTTTCTTT
CASSFSFGGLVAFF
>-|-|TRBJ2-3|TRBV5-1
TGCGCCAGCAGCTTGGGTGACACTATCCCTCGAGCAGATACGCAGTATTTT
CASSLGDTIPRADTQYF
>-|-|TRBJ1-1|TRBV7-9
TGTGCCAGCAGCGTTACGGGGGAGGGAGCTTTCTTT
CASSVTGEGAFF
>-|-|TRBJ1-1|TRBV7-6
TGTGCCAGCAGCGCAGCCGGGACGGCGAACACTGAAGCTTTCTTT
CASSAAGTANTEAFF
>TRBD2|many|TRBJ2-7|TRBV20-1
TGCAGTGCTAGAGTAGTGGAAGGGGCGGGAGGGCCGCGATACGAGCAGTACTTC
CSARVVEGAGGPRYEQYF
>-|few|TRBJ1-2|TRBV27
TGTGCCAGCAGTTTCGGAGGGTACTATGGCTACACCTTC
CASSFGGYYGYTF
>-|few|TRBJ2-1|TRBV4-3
TGCGCCAGCAGCCAAGAAATGGCCAGTTACAATGAGCAGTTCTTC
CASSQEMASYNEQFF
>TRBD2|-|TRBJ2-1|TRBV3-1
TGTGCCAGCAGTCTCACAAGATATGGGACTAGCGGGGACCAACGAGAGACCCAGTTCTTC
CASSLTRYGTSGDQRETQFF
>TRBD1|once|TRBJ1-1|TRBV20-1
TGCAGTGCTCGACAGGGTTTCGTCTCTCGCACTGAAGCTTTCTTT
CSARQGFVSRTEAFF
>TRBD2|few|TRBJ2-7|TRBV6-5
TGTGCCAGCAGTCCCCTTAGCGGGAGCTCCTACAATGAGCAGTACTTC
CASSPLSGSSYNEQYF
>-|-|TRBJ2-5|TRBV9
TGTGCCAGCAGCGAGGCGCCCCGTAGGAGAAATGAGCAGTACTTC
CASSEAPRRRNEQYF
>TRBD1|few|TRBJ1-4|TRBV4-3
TGCGCCAGCAGCCCGGGGGTGAGGACAGGGAATGAAAAACTGTTTTTT
CASSPGVRTGNEKLFF
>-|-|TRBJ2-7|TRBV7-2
TGTGCCAGCAGCTTCCAGGGTTACCTAAGCGAGCAGTACTTC
CASSFQGYLSEQYF
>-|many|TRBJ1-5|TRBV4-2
TGCGCCAGCAGCCAAGGACAGTATAGCAATCAGCCCCAGCATTTT
CASSQGQYSNQPQHF
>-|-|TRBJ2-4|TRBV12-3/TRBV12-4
TGTGCCAGCAGTTTGGAGGGGGGGGTCAGGGACATTCAGTACTTC
CASSLEGGVRDIQYF
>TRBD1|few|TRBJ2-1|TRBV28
TGTGCCAGCAGTTTAACTTCAGGGGGCAGGATGGCGGTACGGTCCTACAATGAGCAGTTCTTC
CASSLTSGGRMAVRSYNEQFF
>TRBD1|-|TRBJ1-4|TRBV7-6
TGTGCCAGCAGCCCACGAAACAGGGGGCCAAATGAAAAACTGTTTTTT
CASSPRNRGPNEKLFF
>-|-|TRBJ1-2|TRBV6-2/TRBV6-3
TGTGCCAGCAGTTACTCCGCCTCGGGGTTCTACTATGGCTACACCTTC
CASSYSASGFYYGYTF
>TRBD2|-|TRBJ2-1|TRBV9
TGTGCCAGCAGCGTAGACTTTACTAGCGGGGCGCCATTTGAGCAGTTCTTC
CASSVDFTSGAPFEQFF
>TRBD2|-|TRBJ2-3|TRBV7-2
TGTGCCAGCAGCTCCCGACTAGCGGGGGCTTTGGGCACAGATACGCAGTATTTT
CASSSRLAGALGTDTQYF
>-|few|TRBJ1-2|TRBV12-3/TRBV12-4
TGTGCCAGCAGCCGCAGCCTTTATGGCTACACCTTC
CASSRSLYGYTF